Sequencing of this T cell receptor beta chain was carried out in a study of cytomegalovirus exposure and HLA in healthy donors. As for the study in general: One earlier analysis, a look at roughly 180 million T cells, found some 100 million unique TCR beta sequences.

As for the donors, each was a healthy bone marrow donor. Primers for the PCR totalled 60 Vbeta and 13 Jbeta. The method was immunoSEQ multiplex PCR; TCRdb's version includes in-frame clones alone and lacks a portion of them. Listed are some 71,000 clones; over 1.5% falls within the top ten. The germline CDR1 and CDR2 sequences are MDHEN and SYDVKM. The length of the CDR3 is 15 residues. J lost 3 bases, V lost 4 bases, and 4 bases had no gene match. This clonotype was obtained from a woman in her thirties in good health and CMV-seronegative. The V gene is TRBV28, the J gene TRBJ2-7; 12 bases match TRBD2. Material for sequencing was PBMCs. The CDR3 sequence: CASSSLAGGYYEQYF. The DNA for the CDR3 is TGTGCCAGCAGTTCCCTAGCGGGGGGGTACTACGAGCAGTACTTC.